This T cell receptor beta chain was retrieved from a study of blood T cell repertoires in COVID-19. Study context: PBMCs, B-cell-depleted T cells, or T cells provided the cDNA or gDNA that made up the material.

Recruits, aged about 18 to 100 years, lived in 24 US areas. Assignment of participants to cohorts was predicated upon participant-reported clinical history. TCRdb's table, derived via immunoSEQ multiplex PCR, lists solely in-frame clones and lacks some. Of more than 150,000 clones listed, 80% to 90% are singletons. With 0 bases clipped from V and 3 bases from J, the junction kept 8 bases outside the gene matches. The CDR3 length is 17 residues. Sequencing was done on a sample of PBMCs or T cells enriched from blood (not recorded which). The source of this sequence is a woman between 50 and 59 years old who had recovered from COVID-19. The V call is TRBV23-1, the J call TRBJ2-3; TRBD1 matches 8 bases. TRBV23-1 is an open reading frame, and its role is uncertain. The CDR3 coding sequence is TGCGCCAGCAGTCAATCGGCCAGGGGGCTGTGGACAGATACGCAGTATTTT. Translated: CASSQSARGLWTDTQYF.